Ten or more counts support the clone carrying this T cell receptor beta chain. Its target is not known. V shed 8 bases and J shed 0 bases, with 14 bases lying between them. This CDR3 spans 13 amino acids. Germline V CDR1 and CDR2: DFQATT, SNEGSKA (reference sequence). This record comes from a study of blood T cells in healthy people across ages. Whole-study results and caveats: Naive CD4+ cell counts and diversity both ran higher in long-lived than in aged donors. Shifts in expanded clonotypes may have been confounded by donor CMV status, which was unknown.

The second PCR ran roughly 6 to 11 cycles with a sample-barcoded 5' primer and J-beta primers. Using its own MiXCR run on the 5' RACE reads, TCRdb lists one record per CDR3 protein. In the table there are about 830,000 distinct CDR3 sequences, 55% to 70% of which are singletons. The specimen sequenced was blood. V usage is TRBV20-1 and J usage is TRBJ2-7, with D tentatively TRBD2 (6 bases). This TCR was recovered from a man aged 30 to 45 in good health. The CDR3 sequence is CSSSGAGSYEQYF. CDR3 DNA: TGCAGTTCCTCGGGAGCAGGCTCCTACGAGCAGTACTTC.